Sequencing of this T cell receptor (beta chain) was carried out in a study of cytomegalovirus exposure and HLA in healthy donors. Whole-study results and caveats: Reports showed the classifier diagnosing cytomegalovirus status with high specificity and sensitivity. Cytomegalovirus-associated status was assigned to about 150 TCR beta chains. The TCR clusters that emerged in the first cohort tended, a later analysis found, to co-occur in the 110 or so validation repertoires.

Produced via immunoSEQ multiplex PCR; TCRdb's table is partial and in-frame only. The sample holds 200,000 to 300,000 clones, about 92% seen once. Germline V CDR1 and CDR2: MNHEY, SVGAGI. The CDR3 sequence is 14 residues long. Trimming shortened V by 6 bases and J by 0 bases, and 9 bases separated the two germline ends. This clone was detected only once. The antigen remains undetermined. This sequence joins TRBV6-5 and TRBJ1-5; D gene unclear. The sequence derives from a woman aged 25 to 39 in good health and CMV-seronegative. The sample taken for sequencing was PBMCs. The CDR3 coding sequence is TGTGCCAGCAGCCCCTCATATAGCAATCAGCCCCAGCATTTT. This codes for CASSPSYSNQPQHF.